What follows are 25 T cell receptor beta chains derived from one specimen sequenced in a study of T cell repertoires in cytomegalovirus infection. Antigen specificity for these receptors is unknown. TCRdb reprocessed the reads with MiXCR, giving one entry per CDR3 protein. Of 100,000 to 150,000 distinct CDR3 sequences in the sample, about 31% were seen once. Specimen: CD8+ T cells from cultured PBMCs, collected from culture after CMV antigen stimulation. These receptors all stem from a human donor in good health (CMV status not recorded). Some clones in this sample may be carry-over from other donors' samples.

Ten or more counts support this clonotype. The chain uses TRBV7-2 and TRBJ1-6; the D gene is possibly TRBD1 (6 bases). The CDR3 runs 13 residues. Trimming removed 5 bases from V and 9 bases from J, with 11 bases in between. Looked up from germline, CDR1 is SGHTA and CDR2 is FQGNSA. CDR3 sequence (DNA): TGTGCCAGCAGCCAGGGGTGGGGTTCACCCCTCCACTTT. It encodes CASSQGWGSPLHF.

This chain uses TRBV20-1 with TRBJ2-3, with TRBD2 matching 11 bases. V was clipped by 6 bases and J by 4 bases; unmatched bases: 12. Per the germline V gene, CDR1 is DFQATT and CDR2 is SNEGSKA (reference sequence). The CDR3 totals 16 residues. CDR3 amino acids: CSAAKKLAGDPDTQYF. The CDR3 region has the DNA TGCAGTGCCGCCAAAAAACTAGCGGGGGACCCAGATACGCAGTATTTT.

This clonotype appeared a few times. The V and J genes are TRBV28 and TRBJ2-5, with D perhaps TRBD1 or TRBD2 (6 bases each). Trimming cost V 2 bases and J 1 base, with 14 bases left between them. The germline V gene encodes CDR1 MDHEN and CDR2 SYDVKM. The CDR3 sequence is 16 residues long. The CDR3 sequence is CASSLGWRGVQETQYF. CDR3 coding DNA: TGTGCCAGCAGTTTAGGGTGGAGGGGGGTCCAAGAGACCCAGTACTTC.

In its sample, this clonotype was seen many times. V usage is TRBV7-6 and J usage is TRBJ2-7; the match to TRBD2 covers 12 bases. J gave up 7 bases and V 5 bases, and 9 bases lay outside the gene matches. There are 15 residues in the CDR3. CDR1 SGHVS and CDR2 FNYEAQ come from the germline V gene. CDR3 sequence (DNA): TGTGCCAGCAGCCCTAGCGGGGGGGCGATAGGTGAGCAGTACTTC. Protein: CASSPSGGAIGEQYF.

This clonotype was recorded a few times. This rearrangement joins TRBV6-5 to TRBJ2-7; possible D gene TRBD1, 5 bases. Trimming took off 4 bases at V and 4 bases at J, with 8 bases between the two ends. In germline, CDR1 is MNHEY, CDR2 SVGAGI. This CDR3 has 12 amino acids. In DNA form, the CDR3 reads TGTGCCAGCAGTTCTACAGGTTACGAGCAGTACTTC. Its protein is CASSSTGYEQYF.

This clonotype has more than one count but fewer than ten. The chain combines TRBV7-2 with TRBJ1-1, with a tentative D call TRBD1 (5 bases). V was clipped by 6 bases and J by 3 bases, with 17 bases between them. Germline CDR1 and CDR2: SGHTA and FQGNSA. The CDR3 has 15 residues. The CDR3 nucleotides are TGTGCCAGCAGAATTACGGAACAGGACCACACTGAAGCTTTCTTT. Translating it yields CASRITEQDHTEAFF.

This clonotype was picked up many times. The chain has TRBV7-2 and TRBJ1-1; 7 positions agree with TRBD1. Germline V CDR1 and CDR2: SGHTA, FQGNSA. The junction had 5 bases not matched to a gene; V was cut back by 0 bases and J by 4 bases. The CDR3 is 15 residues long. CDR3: CASSLARGLGTEAFF. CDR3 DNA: TGTGCCAGCAGCTTAGCTAGGGGGCTAGGCACTGAAGCTTTCTTT.

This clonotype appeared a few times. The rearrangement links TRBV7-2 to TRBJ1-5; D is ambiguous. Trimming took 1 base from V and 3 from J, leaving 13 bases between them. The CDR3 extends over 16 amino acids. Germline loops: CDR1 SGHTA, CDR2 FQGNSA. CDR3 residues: CASSLVGGGYNQPQHF. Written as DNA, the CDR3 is TGTGCCAGCAGCTTAGTAGGCGGAGGGTACAATCAGCCCCAGCATTTT.

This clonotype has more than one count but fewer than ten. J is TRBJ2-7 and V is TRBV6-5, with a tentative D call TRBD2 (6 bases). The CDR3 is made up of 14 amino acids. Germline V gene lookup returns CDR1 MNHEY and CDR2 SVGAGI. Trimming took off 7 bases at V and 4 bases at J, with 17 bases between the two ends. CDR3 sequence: CASTNPGRGYEQYF. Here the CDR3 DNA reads TGTGCCAGCACCAACCCCGGTCGGGGGTACGAGCAGTACTTC.

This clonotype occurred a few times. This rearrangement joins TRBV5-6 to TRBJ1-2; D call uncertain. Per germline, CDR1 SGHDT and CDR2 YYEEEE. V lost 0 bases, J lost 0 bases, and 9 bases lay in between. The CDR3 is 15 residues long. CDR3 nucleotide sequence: TGTGCCAGCAGCTTGGGGGCAAACTCTAACTATGGCTACACCTTC. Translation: CASSLGANSNYGYTF.

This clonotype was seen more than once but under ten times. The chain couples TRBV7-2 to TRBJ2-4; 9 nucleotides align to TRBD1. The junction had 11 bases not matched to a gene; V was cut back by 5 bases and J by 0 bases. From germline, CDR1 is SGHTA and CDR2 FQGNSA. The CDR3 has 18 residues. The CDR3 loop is CASSPGQGALRAKNIQYF. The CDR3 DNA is TGTGCCAGCAGCCCGGGACAGGGAGCGCTTCGAGCCAAAAACATTCAGTACTTC.

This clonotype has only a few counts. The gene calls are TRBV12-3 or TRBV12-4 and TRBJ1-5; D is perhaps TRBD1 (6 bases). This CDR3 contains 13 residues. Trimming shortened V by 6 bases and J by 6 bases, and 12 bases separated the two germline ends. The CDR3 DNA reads TGTGCCAGCAGCCAAGGGGGAGGTCAGCCCCAGCATTTT. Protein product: CASSQGGGQPQHF.

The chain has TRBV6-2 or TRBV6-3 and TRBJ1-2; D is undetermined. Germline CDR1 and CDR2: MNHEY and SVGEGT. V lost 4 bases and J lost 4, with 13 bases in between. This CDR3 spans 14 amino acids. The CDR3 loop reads CASSSQLESYGYTF. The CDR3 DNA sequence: TGTGCCAGCAGTTCACAGTTGGAAAGCTATGGCTACACCTTC.

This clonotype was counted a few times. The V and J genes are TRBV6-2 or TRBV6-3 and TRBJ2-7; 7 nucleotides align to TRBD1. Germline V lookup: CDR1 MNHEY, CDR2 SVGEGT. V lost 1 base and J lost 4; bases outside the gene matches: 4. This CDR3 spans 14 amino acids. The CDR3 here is CASSYWDRRYEQYF. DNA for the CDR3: TGTGCCAGCAGTTACTGGGACAGAAGATACGAGCAGTACTTC.

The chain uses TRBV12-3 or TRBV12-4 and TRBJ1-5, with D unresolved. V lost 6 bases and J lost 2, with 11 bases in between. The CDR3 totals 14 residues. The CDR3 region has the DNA TGTGCCAGCAGCCCCGGGTTAGGCAATCAGCCCCAGCATTTT. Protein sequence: CASSPGLGNQPQHF.

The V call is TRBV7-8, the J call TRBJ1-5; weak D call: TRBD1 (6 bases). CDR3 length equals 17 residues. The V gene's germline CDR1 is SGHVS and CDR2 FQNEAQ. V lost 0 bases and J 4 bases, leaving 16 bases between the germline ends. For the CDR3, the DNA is TGTGCCAGCAGCTTAGCGGCGCCAGGGGAGATTAATCAGCCCCAGCATTTT. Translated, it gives CASSLAAPGEINQPQHF.

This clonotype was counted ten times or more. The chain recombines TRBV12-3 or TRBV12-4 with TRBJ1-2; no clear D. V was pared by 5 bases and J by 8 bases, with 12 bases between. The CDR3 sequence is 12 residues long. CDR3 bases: TGTGCCAGCAGTAGCCAGAGTATAGGCTACACCTTC. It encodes CASSSQSIGYTF.

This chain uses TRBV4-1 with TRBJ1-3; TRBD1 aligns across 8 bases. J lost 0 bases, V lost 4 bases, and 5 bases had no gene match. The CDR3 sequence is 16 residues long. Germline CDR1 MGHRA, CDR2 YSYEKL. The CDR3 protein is CASSPRTGRSGNTIYF. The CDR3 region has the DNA TGCGCCAGCAGCCCCCGGACAGGGCGCTCTGGAAACACCATATATTTT.

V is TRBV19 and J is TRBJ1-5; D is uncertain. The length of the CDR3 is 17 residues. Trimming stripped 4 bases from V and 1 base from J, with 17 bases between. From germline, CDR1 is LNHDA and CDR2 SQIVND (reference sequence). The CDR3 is CASSRTEVWESNQPQHF. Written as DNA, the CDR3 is TGTGCCAGTAGTAGGACCGAGGTTTGGGAAAGCAATCAGCCCCAGCATTTT.

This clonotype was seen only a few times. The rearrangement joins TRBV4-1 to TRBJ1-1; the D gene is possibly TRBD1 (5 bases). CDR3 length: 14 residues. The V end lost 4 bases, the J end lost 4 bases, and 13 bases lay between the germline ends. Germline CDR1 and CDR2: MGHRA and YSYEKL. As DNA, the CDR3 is TGCGCCAGCAGCCTGAGCCGGGGGAGCACTGAAGCTTTCTTT. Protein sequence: CASSLSRGSTEAFF.

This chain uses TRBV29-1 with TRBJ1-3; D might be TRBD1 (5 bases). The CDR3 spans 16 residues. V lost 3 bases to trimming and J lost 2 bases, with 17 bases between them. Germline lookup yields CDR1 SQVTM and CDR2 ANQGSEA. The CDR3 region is CSVDGAGPDTGNTIYF. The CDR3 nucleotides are TGCAGCGTTGACGGAGCAGGGCCAGACACTGGAAACACCATATATTTT.

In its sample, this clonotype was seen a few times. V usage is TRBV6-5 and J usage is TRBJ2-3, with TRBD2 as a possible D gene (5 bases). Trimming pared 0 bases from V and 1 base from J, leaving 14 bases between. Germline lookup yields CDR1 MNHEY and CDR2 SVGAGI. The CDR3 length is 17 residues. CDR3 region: CASSYSEPRDGTDTQYF. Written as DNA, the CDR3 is TGTGCCAGCAGTTACTCGGAACCCCGGGATGGCACAGATACGCAGTATTTT.

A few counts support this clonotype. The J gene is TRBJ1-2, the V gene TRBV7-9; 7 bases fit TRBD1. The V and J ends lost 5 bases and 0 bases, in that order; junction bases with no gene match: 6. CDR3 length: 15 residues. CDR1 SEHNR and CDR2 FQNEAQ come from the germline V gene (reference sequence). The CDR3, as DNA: TGTGCCAGCAGCCCGGGGGACAGACCTAACTATGGCTACACCTTC. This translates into CASSPGDRPNYGYTF.

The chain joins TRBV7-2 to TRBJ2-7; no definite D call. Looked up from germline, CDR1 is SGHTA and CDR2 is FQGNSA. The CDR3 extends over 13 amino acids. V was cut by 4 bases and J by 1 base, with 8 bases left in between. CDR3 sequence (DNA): TGTGCCAGCAGCTCGCAGGATTCCTACGAGCAGTACTTC. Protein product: CASSSQDSYEQYF.

For the CDR3, the DNA is TGTGCCAGCAGCTTCTCACATGGGGAGACCCAGTACTTC. It translates to CASSFSHGETQYF. This chain uses TRBV13 with TRBJ2-5; D is ambiguous. CDR3 length: 13 residues. Germline CDR1 is PRHDT and CDR2 is FYEKMQ (reference sequence). The V end lost 3 bases, the J end lost 5 bases, and 10 bases lay between the germline ends.